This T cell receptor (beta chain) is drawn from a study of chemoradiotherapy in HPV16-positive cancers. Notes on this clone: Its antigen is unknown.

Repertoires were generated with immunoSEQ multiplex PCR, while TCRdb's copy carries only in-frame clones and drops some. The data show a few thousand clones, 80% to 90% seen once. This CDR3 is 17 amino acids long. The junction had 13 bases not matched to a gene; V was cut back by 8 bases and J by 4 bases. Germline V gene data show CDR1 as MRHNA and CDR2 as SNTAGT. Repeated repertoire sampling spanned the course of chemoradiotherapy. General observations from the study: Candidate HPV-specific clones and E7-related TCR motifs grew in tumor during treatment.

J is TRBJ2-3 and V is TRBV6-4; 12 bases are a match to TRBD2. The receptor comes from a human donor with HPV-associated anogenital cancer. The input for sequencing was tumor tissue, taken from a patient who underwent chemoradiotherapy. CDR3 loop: CASSKTSSGGAPDTQYF. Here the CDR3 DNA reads TGTGCCAGCTCGAAGACATCTAGCGGGGGGGCACCAGATACGCAGTATTTT.